This T cell receptor (beta chain) was identified during a study of blood T cell repertoires in COVID-19. Between the trimmed V and J ends, which lost 3 bases and 5 bases, there was a span of 10 bases. The germline gives CDR1 LNHNV, CDR2 YYDKDF (reference sequence). The CDR3 is 13 residues long. Authors' data handling: Amplified reference gene primers provided the basis for estimating nucleated cell counts. The data were produced by immunoSEQ multiplex PCR, yet TCRdb's version contains in-frame clones alone and is incomplete. V and J calls and clone size follow that table, whereas D and trimming were derived from the DNA. This sample has 110,000 or so clones, with roughly 88% found just once.

V and J are TRBV15 and TRBJ1-1; perhaps TRBD1 as D (6 bases). The origin of this receptor is a human donor in a cohort sampled during active COVID-19. The sample consisted of peripheral blood. CDR3 in amino acids: CATSRGGGTEAFF. CDR3 coding DNA: TGTGCCACCAGCAGGGGAGGGGGAACTGAAGCTTTCTTT.